This TCR beta chain was found in a study of cytomegalovirus exposure and HLA in healthy donors. At the level of the study: Earlier, 90 million to 140 million unique TCR beta sequences were recovered from about 179 million T cells by an analysis.

Notes on the study in general: The sole available immune exposure information was CMV serostatus. Segments of the TCR beta V type were, in most cases, productive about 87% or about 30% of the time in an earlier analysis.

This clone has more than one count but fewer than ten. What it binds is unknown. Germline-derived CDR1 and CDR2 are SGHNT and YYREEE (reference sequence). The length of the CDR3 is 18 residues. Losses at the gene ends were 3 bases for V and 6 bases for J; bases not matched to a gene: 9. The PCR made use of 60 Vbeta and 13 Jbeta primers. Assay: immunoSEQ multiplex PCR; the TCRdb copy retains only in-frame clones and omits some. In the table there are around 140,000 clones, around a tenth of which are singletons. This receptor was taken from a man in his fifties in good health and CMV-seronegative. Sequencing was done on a sample of PBMCs. The V gene is TRBV5-4, the J gene TRBJ2-2; 15 bases fit TRBD2. Here the CDR3 DNA reads TGTGCCAGCAGCTCGCGGACTAGCGGGGGGGCCAAAGCCGGGGAGCTGTTTTTT. It codes for CASSSRTSGGAKAGELFF.